The T cell receptor (beta chain) described here comes from a study of blood T cell repertoires in COVID-19. Overall study context: Sources were T cells, B-cell-depleted T cells, or PBMCs; the material itself was cDNA or gDNA.

TCRdb's table, derived via immunoSEQ multiplex PCR, lists solely in-frame clones and lacks some. The sample shows about 190,000 clones, around 78% of them seen only once. The germline CDR1 and CDR2 sequences are SGDLS and YYNGEE. CDR3 length: 15 residues. V gave up 0 bases and J gave up 2 bases, with 11 bases separating them. The chain uses TRBV9 and TRBJ2-5, with D maybe TRBD1 (6 bases). The sample taken for sequencing was peripheral blood. This sequence was found in a woman older than 75 with active or convalescent COVID-19. CDR3 bases: TGTGCCAGCAGCGTAGGGTCAGGGGTGCAAGAGACCCAGTACTTC. This gives the protein CASSVGSGVQETQYF.